These T cell receptor beta chains were read from a single sample in a study of cytomegalovirus exposure and HLA in healthy donors. Produced via immunoSEQ multiplex PCR; TCRdb's table is partial and in-frame only. Of 140,000 to 150,000 clones in the sample, 60% to 85% were seen once. Sequenced sample: PBMCs. All receptors derive from a man in his forties in good health and CMV-seropositive. Both conserved end residues are part of each CDR3. Fields, in order: CDR3 protein, CDR3 DNA, CDR3 length, clone size, V gene, D gene, J gene. A D gene is named only where the DNA matches it firmly. Not every row has a clone size; where given, it reads once, few, many or a size class.

CDR3: CASSSQGGGNEKLFF
DNA: TGTGCCAGCAGTTCACAGGGTGGTGGGAATGAAAAACTGTTTTTT
length: 15
size: .
V: TRBV28
D: .
J: TRBJ1-4

CDR3: CASSLRTSGKSGQFF
DNA: TGTGCCAGCAGCTTGAGGACTAGCGGGAAAAGCGGGCAGTTCTTC
length: 15
size: .
V: TRBV5-6
D: TRBD2
J: TRBJ2-1

CDR3: CASSFSGVYLYGYTF
DNA: TGTGCCAGCAGCTTCTCAGGGGTATACCTTTATGGCTACACCTTC
length: 15
size: .
V: TRBV7-9
D: .
J: TRBJ1-2

CDR3: CASSLTLTSGSTDTQYF
DNA: TGCGCCAGCAGCTTGACCTTAACTAGCGGGAGCACAGATACGCAGTATTTT
length: 17
size: few
V: TRBV5-1
D: TRBD2
J: TRBJ2-3

CDR3: CASRRGLMDEQYF
DNA: TGCGCCAGCAGGCGGGGGCTCATGGACGAGCAGTACTTC
length: 13
size: .
V: TRBV10-1
D: .
J: TRBJ2-7

CDR3: CSVKLTGQGRVVVGTDTQYF
DNA: TGCAGCGTTAAGCTCACGGGACAGGGTCGGGTGGTAGTTGGCACAGATACGCAGTATTTT
length: 20
size: few
V: TRBV29-1
D: TRBD1
J: TRBJ2-3

CDR3: CAIRRLADLNEQFF
DNA: TGTGCCATCAGGCGACTAGCGGACCTCAATGAGCAGTTCTTC
length: 14
size: .
V: TRBV10-3
D: TRBD2
J: TRBJ2-1

CDR3: CASSPGVSYSGNTIYF
DNA: TGTGCCAGCAGCCCGGGTGTAAGTTACTCTGGAAACACCATATATTTT
length: 16
size: .
V: TRBV5-6
D: .
J: TRBJ1-3

CDR3: CASSLELAGTDTQYF
DNA: TGTGCCAGCAGCTTGGAACTAGCGGGAACAGATACGCAGTATTTT
length: 15
size: .
V: TRBV5-6
D: TRBD2
J: TRBJ2-3

CDR3: CASRGQGNQPQHF
DNA: TGTGCCAGCCGCGGGCAGGGGAATCAGCCCCAGCATTTT
length: 13
size: once
V: TRBV6-5
D: .
J: TRBJ1-5

CDR3: CASSLDSAPGPQHF
DNA: TGTGCCAGCAGCTTGGACTCAGCCCCAGGACCCCAGCATTTT
length: 14
size: .
V: TRBV5-4
D: .
J: TRBJ1-5

CDR3: CASSTTSGSFHEQYF
DNA: TGTGCCAGCAGTACTACTAGCGGGAGTTTCCACGAGCAGTACTTC
length: 15
size: .
V: TRBV5-4
D: TRBD2
J: TRBJ2-7

CDR3: CASAVETPEKLFF
DNA: TGTGCCAGCGCCGTAGAAACTCCTGAAAAACTGTTTTTT
length: 13
size: .
V: TRBV28
D: .
J: TRBJ1-4

CDR3: CASSQGGLANNEQFF
DNA: TGTGCCAGCAGCCAGGGGGGACTAGCAAACAATGAGCAGTTCTTC
length: 15
size: .
V: TRBV7-3
D: TRBD2
J: TRBJ2-1

CDR3: CASSLGWGTSAYNEQFF
DNA: TGTGCCAGCAGCTTGGGGTGGGGGACTAGCGCTTACAATGAGCAGTTCTTC
length: 17
size: .
V: TRBV5-6
D: TRBD2
J: TRBJ2-1

CDR3: CASSRTSGRAVDEQFF
DNA: TGTGCCAGCAGCCGAACTAGCGGGAGGGCCGTGGATGAGCAGTTCTTC
length: 16
size: .
V: TRBV5-4
D: TRBD2
J: TRBJ2-1

CDR3: CASSLGGQGTLSYTF
DNA: TGTGCCAGCAGCTTAGGAGGGCAGGGGACGCTGAGCTACACCTTC
length: 15
size: .
V: TRBV7-9
D: .
J: TRBJ1-2

CDR3: CASSQDPAGGTEAFF
DNA: TGCGCCAGCAGCCAAGATCCTGCCGGGGGGACTGAAGCTTTCTTT
length: 15
size: .
V: TRBV4-3
D: .
J: TRBJ1-1

CDR3: CSVGPGTPASEQFF
DNA: TGCAGCGTGGGCCCGGGAACCCCAGCCAGTGAGCAGTTCTTC
length: 14
size: few
V: TRBV29-1
D: .
J: TRBJ2-1

CDR3: CASSLDGESYEQYF
DNA: TGTGCCAGCAGCTTGGACGGGGAATCCTACGAGCAGTACTTC
length: 14
size: .
V: TRBV5-4
D: .
J: TRBJ2-7

CDR3: CASSFPSGTGELFF
DNA: TGTGCCAGCAGCTTTCCTAGCGGGACCGGGGAGCTGTTTTTT
length: 14
size: few
V: TRBV7-2
D: TRBD2
J: TRBJ2-2

CDR3: CATSRGGRNQPQHF
DNA: TGTGCCACCAGCAGAGGCGGTCGAAATCAGCCCCAGCATTTT
length: 14
size: .
V: TRBV15
D: .
J: TRBJ1-5

CDR3: CASSSPGQGSTDTQYF
DNA: TGCGCCAGCAGCTCACCGGGACAGGGGAGCACAGATACGCAGTATTTT
length: 16
size: .
V: TRBV5-1
D: TRBD1
J: TRBJ2-3

CDR3: CASSYSWTGEGEQYF
DNA: TGTGCCAGCAGTTACTCCTGGACAGGGGAGGGCGAGCAGTACTTC
length: 15
size: .
V: TRBV6-6
D: TRBD1
J: TRBJ2-7

CDR3: CAISGSSTFSGNTIYF
DNA: TGTGCCATCTCCGGGAGTTCCACCTTTTCTGGAAACACCATATATTTT
length: 16
size: .
V: TRBV10-3
D: .
J: TRBJ1-3

CDR3: CASSSTGTEETQYF
DNA: TGCGCCAGCAGCTCAACCGGGACAGAAGAGACCCAGTACTTC
length: 14
size: .
V: TRBV5-1
D: TRBD1
J: TRBJ2-5

CDR3: CASSLWQRDTDTQYF
DNA: TGTGCCAGCAGCCTATGGCAGCGGGACACAGATACGCAGTATTTT
length: 15
size: .
V: TRBV2
D: TRBD2
J: TRBJ2-3

CDR3: CASGSSNSQYF
DNA: TGTGCTAGTGGTTCCTCAAACAGTCAGTACTTC
length: 11
size: .
V: TRBV12-5
D: .
J: TRBJ2-4

CDR3: CASSVGGTYNEQFF
DNA: TGTGCCAGCAGCGTAGGAGGGACCTACAATGAGCAGTTCTTC
length: 14
size: .
V: TRBV9
D: .
J: TRBJ2-1

CDR3: CASSLSPGQGNEKLFF
DNA: TGTGCCAGCAGTTTATCCCCGGGACAGGGGAATGAAAAACTGTTTTTT
length: 16
size: .
V: TRBV28
D: TRBD1
J: TRBJ1-4

CDR3: CASSPGAGTSETETQYF
DNA: TGTGCCAGCAGTCCCGGGGCCGGGACTAGCGAAACAGAGACCCAGTACTTC
length: 17
size: .
V: TRBV27
D: TRBD2
J: TRBJ2-5

CDR3: CASSVELQGGGYTF
DNA: TGTGCCAGCAGCGTAGAATTACAGGGCGGTGGCTACACCTTC
length: 14
size: .
V: TRBV9
D: .
J: TRBJ1-2

CDR3: CARPGGYTF
DNA: TGTGCCCGACCAGGTGGCTACACCTTC
length: 9
size: .
V: TRBV27
D: .
J: TRBJ1-2

CDR3: CASSFTGMGELFF
DNA: TGTGCCAGCAGTTTCACAGGGATGGGGGAGCTGTTTTTT
length: 13
size: .
V: TRBV28
D: .
J: TRBJ2-2

CDR3: CASSVTGGEQYF
DNA: TGTGCCAGCAGCGTGACAGGGGGCGAGCAGTACTTC
length: 12
size: .
V: TRBV5-4
D: TRBD1
J: TRBJ2-7

CDR3: CAISEGLAGVGTGELFF
DNA: TGTGCCATCAGTGAAGGCCTAGCGGGAGTAGGGACCGGGGAGCTGTTTTTT
length: 17
size: .
V: TRBV10-3
D: TRBD2
J: TRBJ2-2

CDR3: CASSLTDRGGKYEQYF
DNA: TGTGCCAGCAGCTTAACCGACAGGGGGGGAAAGTACGAGCAGTACTTC
length: 16
size: .
V: TRBV7-8
D: TRBD1
J: TRBJ2-7

CDR3: CASSPVQSGSHNEQFF
DNA: TGTGCCAGCAGCCCAGTACAGAGCGGGAGCCACAATGAGCAGTTCTTC
length: 16
size: .
V: TRBV5-4
D: TRBD2
J: TRBJ2-1

CDR3: CASSVRAANYEQYF
DNA: TGTGCCAGCAGCGTCAGAGCGGCAAACTACGAGCAGTACTTC
length: 14
size: .
V: TRBV7-2
D: .
J: TRBJ2-7

CDR3: CASSPDRRSGYTF
DNA: TGTGCCAGCAGCCCGGACAGGCGTAGCGGCTACACCTTC
length: 13
size: .
V: TRBV7-2
D: TRBD1
J: TRBJ1-2

CDR3: CASSLRGGQGLNTGELFF
DNA: TGTGCCAGCAGTTTAAGGGGGGGGCAGGGATTGAACACCGGGGAGCTGTTTTTT
length: 18
size: .
V: TRBV28
D: .
J: TRBJ2-2